This note documents a single T cell receptor beta chain sequence. Its cognate antigen is unknown. Clones were sequenced by immunoSEQ multiplex PCR, and TCRdb holds only the in-frame ones, with some missing. The table includes 95,000 to 100,000 clones, 70% to 90% detected once. Per the germline V gene, CDR1 is SGDLS and CDR2 is YYNGEE. The V end was cut by 4 bases, the J end by 8 bases, with 15 bases between. The CDR3 is made up of 13 amino acids. Pooled samples include second doses given at about 4 or 12 weeks. This record comes from a study of T cell responses to AZD1222 COVID-19 vaccine. General study results and limits: Baseline seropositivity characterized only six AZD1222 recipients.

J is TRBJ1-2 and V is TRBV9, with unresolved D. The receptor's source is an adult who received the AZD1222 COVID-19 vaccine. The material sequenced was peripheral blood, taken 28 days after the second AZD1222 dose. CDR3 in amino acids: CASSRRVGRGYTF. In DNA, the CDR3 is TGTGCCAGCAGCCGTAGGGTAGGGCGGGGCTACACCTTC.